This entry lists 22 T cell receptor beta chains sequenced from one sample in a study of blood T cell repertoires in COVID-19. Libraries were prepared by immunoSEQ multiplex PCR; TCRdb keeps only in-frame clonotypes and omits some of them. This table has 100,000 to 150,000 clones, around four fifths appearing once. The source material was PBMCs or T cells enriched from blood (not recorded which). The receptors were sampled from a man aged 35 to 55 with acute COVID-19.

The gene calls are TRBV7-5 and TRBJ1-2. TRBV7-5 counts as a pseudogene. There are 14 residues in the CDR3. CDR3 nucleotides: TGTGCCAGAAGTCCCGGGGGGGGGAACTATGGCTACACCTTC. Its protein product is CARSPGGGNYGYTF.

J is TRBJ1-2 and V is TRBV9, with TRBD1 as a possible D gene (6 bases). Germline lookup yields CDR1 SGDLS and CDR2 YYNGEE. The CDR3 contains 15 residues. Trimming shortened V by 0 bases and J by 4 bases, and 13 bases separated the two germline ends. The CDR3 coding sequence is TGTGCCAGCAGCGTAGAGTCAGGGGAGGGCTATGGCTACACCTTC. This codes for CASSVESGEGYGYTF. Full variable domain (missing parts from reference TRBV9 and TRBJ1-2): DSGVTQTPKHLITATGQRVTLRCSPRSGDLSVYWYQQSLDQGLQFLIQYYNGEERAKGNILERFSAQQFPDLHSELNLSSLELGDSALYFCASSVESGEGYGYTFGSGTRLTVV.

This chain links TRBV19 with TRBJ2-7, with D tentatively TRBD1 (6 bases). The CDR3 length is 15 residues. In germline, CDR1 is LNHDA, CDR2 SQIVND (reference sequence). Trimming cost V 2 bases and J 3 bases, with 14 bases left between them. CDR3 protein: CASSIRQAAGYEQYF. For the CDR3, the DNA is TGTGCCAGTAGTATAAGACAGGCGGCGGGCTACGAGCAGTACTTC. The full variable domain, in which reference TRBV19 and TRBJ2-7 provide the parts outside the CDR3, is DGGITQSPKYLFRKEGQNVTLSCEQNLNHDAMYWYRQDPGQGLRLIYYSQIVNDFQKGDIAEGYSVSREKKESFPLTVTSAQKNPTAFYLCASSIRQAAGYEQYFGPGTRLTVT.

The chain couples TRBV20-1 to TRBJ1-2, with unresolved D. The CDR3 length is 11 residues. From germline, CDR1 is DFQATT and CDR2 SNEGSKA (reference sequence). V dropped 3 bases and J dropped 7 bases, with 9 bases sitting between them. The CDR3 is CSASFYGGYTF. CDR3 sequence (DNA): TGCAGTGCTAGTTTCTACGGTGGCTACACCTTC.

The J gene is TRBJ1-4, the V gene TRBV21-1; the DNA was not compared with TRBD1, the D call given in the table. TRBV21-1 is given as a pseudogene. This CDR3 comprises 17 residues. CDR3 sequence (DNA): TGTGCCAGCAGCCCATCAGGGTCCAGGGGCGCTAATGAAAAACTGTTTTTT. It translates to CASSPSGSRGANEKLFF.

This chain connects TRBV7-2 to TRBJ1-1; 9 bases map to TRBD1. V dropped 5 bases and J dropped 0; count of bases not matched to a gene: 1. The CDR3 loop spans 14 amino acids. Germline CDR1 and CDR2: SGHTA and FQGNSA. CDR3 region: CASSRTGVNTEAFF. The CDR3 DNA reads as TGTGCCAGCAGCAGGACAGGGGTGAACACTGAAGCTTTCTTT.

This clone showed up just a few times. Other DNA sequences in this specimen translate into the identical CDR3. CDR3 DNA: TGCGCCAGCAGCCCCGACAGTAACTATGGCTACACCTTC. Its protein product is CASSPDSNYGYTF. This sequence joins TRBV5-1 and TRBJ1-2, with D possibly being TRBD1 (5 bases). Germline-derived CDR1 and CDR2 are SGHRS and YFSETQ. V was clipped by 4 bases and J by 1 base, with 8 bases between them. The CDR3 totals 13 residues.

The chain carries TRBV5-1 and TRBJ2-3; TRBD2 agrees at 12 bases. This CDR3 spans 16 amino acids. Per germline, CDR1 SGHRS and CDR2 YFSETQ. Trimming cost V 4 bases and J 1 base; bases outside gene matches: 4. CDR3 in amino acids: CASSPRTSGGTDTQYF. The CDR3 coding sequence is TGCGCCAGCAGCCCCCGGACTAGCGGGGGCACAGATACGCAGTATTTT.

The chain employs TRBV28 and TRBJ1-5; D is uncertain. Looked up from germline, CDR1 is MDHEN and CDR2 is SYDVKM. The CDR3 consists of 15 residues. V was cut by 6 bases and J by 4 bases, with 16 bases left in between. The CDR3 protein is CASSPEEVGNQPQHF. In DNA form, the CDR3 reads TGTGCCAGCAGCCCGGAGGAGGTCGGGAATCAGCCCCAGCATTTT.

The chain recombines TRBV7-2 with TRBJ1-2, with 7 positions matching TRBD1. Germline V lookup: CDR1 SGHTA, CDR2 FQGNSA. The CDR3 loop spans 15 amino acids. The J segment lost 4 bases and the V segment lost 1 base, leaving 6 bases of the junction unmatched. CDR3 DNA sequence: TGTGCCAGCAGCTTAGTGGCAGGGGACAGCTATGGCTACACCTTC. Translated, it gives CASSLVAGDSYGYTF.

This chain joins TRBV2 and TRBJ1-5, with a weak D call TRBD1 (5 bases). Germline V gives CDR1 SNHLY, CDR2 FYNNEI. The CDR3 covers 15 residues. V lost 4 bases to trimming and J lost 0 bases, with 10 bases between them. The chain's CDR3 is CASSGSGISNQPQHF. The CDR3 coding sequence is TGTGCCAGCAGTGGCTCAGGGATTAGCAATCAGCCCCAGCATTTT. Full variable domain (remainder filled in from reference TRBV2 and TRBJ1-5): EPEVTQTPSHQVTQMGQEVILRCVPISNHLYFYWYRQILGQKVEFLVSFYNNEISEKSEIFDDQFSVERPDGSNFTLKIRSTKLEDSAMYFCASSGSGISNQPQHFGDGTRLSIL.

The V call is TRBV28, the J call TRBJ2-5, with 7 nucleotides matching TRBD1. V was pared by 2 bases and J by 1 base, with 4 bases of the junction left unmatched. The CDR3 spans 15 residues. Germline V gene sequence: CDR1 MDHEN, CDR2 SYDVKM. CDR3 coding DNA: TGTGCCAGCAGTTTAGACAGGGCAGGCCAAGAGACCCAGTACTTC. This encodes CASSLDRAGQETQYF.

The V gene is TRBV27, the J gene TRBJ2-3; D not certain. With 6 bases removed from V and 4 bases from J, the gap between germline ends came to 8 bases. Germline V CDR1 and CDR2: MNHEY, SMNVEV (reference sequence). CDR3 length: 12 amino acids. CDR3 DNA: TGTGCCAGCAGGTCCGCGGCAGATACGCAGTATTTT. This codes for CASRSAADTQYF.

The gene calls are TRBV30 and TRBJ2-2; D not resolved. This CDR3 is built from 14 residues. Trimming removed 5 bases from V and 6 bases from J, with 16 bases in between. CDR1 and CDR2 from the germline V gene are GTSNPN and SVGIG (reference sequence). The DNA of the CDR3 is TGTGCCTGGGGGATCGGTAGTTCCCCCGGGGAGCTGTTTTTT. This translates into CAWGIGSSPGELFF.

The chain joins TRBV19 to TRBJ2-7; 8 positions agree with TRBD1. Germline V gene sequence: CDR1 LNHDA, CDR2 SQIVND (reference sequence). V shed 2 bases and J 5 bases; nucleotides not matched to a gene: 8. The CDR3 spans 15 residues. The CDR3 sequence is CASSIRGRGLDEQYF. As DNA, the CDR3 is TGTGCCAGTAGTATACGGGGCAGGGGGCTGGACGAGCAGTACTTC.

The rearrangement joins TRBV12-3 or TRBV12-4 to TRBJ2-7; 8 bases map to TRBD1. The CDR3 spans 12 residues. Unmatched junction bases numbered 2, after V lost 6 bases and J lost 4 bases. In DNA, the CDR3 is TGTGCCAGCAGCTGGACAGGGTACGAGCAGTACTTC. Encoded protein: CASSWTGYEQYF.

This clone was detected once. The V gene is TRBV29-1, the J gene TRBJ1-2; D is ambiguous. V was pared by 8 bases and J by 0 bases, with 7 bases between. Looked up from germline, CDR1 is SQVTM and CDR2 is ANQGSEA. The length of the CDR3 is 11 residues. CDR3 in amino acids: CSFASNYGYTF. CDR3 nucleotides: TGCAGCTTTGCTTCTAACTATGGCTACACCTTC.

The J gene is TRBJ2-5, the V gene TRBV3-1 (or the pseudogene TRBV3-2); 9 bases are shared with TRBD1. J was trimmed by 4 bases and V by 5 bases; bases with no gene match: 8. The germline gives CDR1 LGHDT, CDR2 YNNKEL (reference sequence). The CDR3 totals 15 residues. CDR3 amino acids: CASSFHRGRGETQYF. DNA of the CDR3: TGTGCCAGCAGCTTCCACAGGGGGCGCGGAGAGACCCAGTACTTC.

This clone was detected once. The chain has TRBV7-9 and TRBJ1-3; TRBD1 might be the D (6 bases). Germline lookup yields CDR1 SEHNR and CDR2 FQNEAQ (reference sequence). Trimming stripped 7 bases from V and 4 bases from J, with 14 bases between. This CDR3 spans 14 amino acids. CDR3 in amino acids: CASTSRQGGNTIYF. The CDR3 DNA reads TGTGCCAGCACCAGCAGGCAGGGGGGAAACACCATATATTTT.

This chain connects TRBV3-1 (or the pseudogene TRBV3-2) to TRBJ2-4, with D maybe TRBD1 (5 bases). Germline values: CDR1 LGHDT, CDR2 YNNKEL (reference sequence). The CDR3 is 15 amino acids. The V gene lost 1 base and the J gene lost 8 bases, with 15 bases spanning the gap. The CDR3 region is CASSQARQWWDIQYF. The CDR3 DNA reads as TGTGCCAGCAGCCAAGCCAGACAGTGGTGGGACATTCAGTACTTC.

This clone was seen more than once but under ten times. The chain carries TRBV18 and TRBJ2-7, with D perhaps TRBD2 (5 bases). Germline values: CDR1 KGHSH, CDR2 LQKENI. Trimming left V 3 bases short and J 2 bases short, with 14 bases between. This CDR3 region has 15 residues. The CDR3 DNA follows: TGTGCCAGCTCACCTGAGTCTAGCCTAGCCTACGAGCAGTACTTC. Translated, it gives CASSPESSLAYEQYF. Together with reference TRBV18 and TRBJ2-7, the CDR3 gives the full variable domain: NAGVMQNPRHLVRRRGQEARLRCSPMKGHSHVYWYRQLPEEGLKFMVYLQKENIIDESGMPKERFSAEFPKEGPSILRIQQVVRGDSAAYFCASSPESSLAYEQYFGPGTRLTVT.

The chain has TRBV2 and TRBJ2-1; TRBD2 matches at 12 bases. Losses at the gene ends were 5 bases for V and 7 bases for J; bases not matched to a gene: 9. Germline loops: CDR1 SNHLY, CDR2 FYNNEI. This CDR3 comprises 16 residues. CDR3 protein: CASSSTSGGSWNEQFF. CDR3 nucleotides: TGTGCCAGCAGTTCTACTAGCGGGGGGTCGTGGAATGAGCAGTTCTTC.